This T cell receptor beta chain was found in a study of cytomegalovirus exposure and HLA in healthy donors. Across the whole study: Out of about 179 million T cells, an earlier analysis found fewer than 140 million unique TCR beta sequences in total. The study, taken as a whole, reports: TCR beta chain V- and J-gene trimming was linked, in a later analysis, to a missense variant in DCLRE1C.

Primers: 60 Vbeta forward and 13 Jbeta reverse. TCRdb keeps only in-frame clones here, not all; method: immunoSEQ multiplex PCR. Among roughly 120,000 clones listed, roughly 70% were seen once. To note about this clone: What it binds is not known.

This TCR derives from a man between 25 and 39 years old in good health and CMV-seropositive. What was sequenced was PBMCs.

In DNA form, the CDR3 reads TGCAGCGTTGAAGTGGAGGAGCGAGGGGGTGGCTATGGCTACACCTTC. Translated: CSVEVEERGGGYGYTF. V gene TRBV29-1 combines with J gene TRBJ1-2, with a possible D match to TRBD1 (6 bases). The V end lost 1 base, the J end lost 4 bases, and 19 bases lay between the germline ends. Germline V gives CDR1 SQVTM, CDR2 ANQGSEA. The CDR3 is made up of 16 amino acids.